This TCR beta chain was found in a study of T-cell reconstitution after alpha-beta-depleted transplantation in children. The CDR3 spans 15 residues. The V segment lost 3 bases and the J segment 7 bases; nucleotides outside the gene matches: 9. Germline lookup yields CDR1 DFQATT and CDR2 SNEGSKA (reference sequence). Library preparation (for TCRbeta) was performed with unique molecular identifiers. TCRdb called the PCR reads again in MiXCR, with one record for every CDR3 protein. The sample includes some 490,000 distinct CDR3 sequences, approximately 12% of them seen just once. This clonotype was counted a few times.

This TCR derives from a human donor who donated a stem cell graft to a child with combined immunodeficiency. This specimen consisted of PBMCs from the stem cell graft donor, obtained from the stem cell graft. The chain joins TRBV20-1 to TRBJ2-1; the match to TRBD2 covers 10 bases. The CDR3 coding sequence is TGCAGTGCTAGGCCAAGCGGGAGGGCCCGGAATGAGCAGTTCTTC. Translating gives CSARPSGRARNEQFF.